This record concerns one T cell receptor (beta chain) sequence. The antigen is undetermined. TCRdb reprocessed the 5' RACE reads and keeps a single row for each CDR3 protein, giving no DNA. This repertoire includes some 170,000 distinct CDR3 sequences. CDR3 length: 15 amino acids. CDR1 MNHEY and CDR2 SVGEGT come from the germline V gene. This specimen belongs to a study of monozygotic twins with inflammatory bowel disease. Study observations and caveats: Heterogeneous immunosuppressive treatment regimens may have introduced variability into patient repertoires.

It was from whole blood, with no T cell sorting, that total RNA was isolated. The TCR sequence derives from a human donor with ulcerative colitis or Crohn's disease, or a healthy co-twin of an affected twin (not recorded which). The sequenced material came from blood. The J gene is TRBJ2-1, the V gene TRBV6-2 or TRBV6-3; TCRdb outputs TRBD1, but without DNA this stays unchecked. The chain's CDR3 is CASSYLSQGAHEQFF.